This TCR beta chain appears in the sequencing data of a study of T cell clonality in common variable immunodeficiency. Points from the study as a whole: Repertoire-complication correlations in CVID were limited by patient heterogeneity. In common variable immunodeficiency, TCR beta chains reportedly carried fewer deletions and N-nucleotide insertions.

With 5 bases removed from V and 2 bases from J, the gap between germline ends came to 9 bases. This CDR3 has 12 amino acids. Germline values: CDR1 DFQATT, CDR2 SNEGSKA (reference sequence). Here immunoSEQ multiplex PCR was the method, and the copy in TCRdb shows in-frame clones only, minus some. The sample includes 15,000 to 20,000 clones, none of them occurring once. This clone has at least ten counts. Its specificity is unknown. The read gets to within 3 residues of the CDR3 end, and the germline J gene fills in the rest. Both groups were predominantly of Caucasian heritage. The source material was peripheral blood mononuclear cells. The origin of this receptor is a human donor with common variable immunodeficiency. The chain employs TRBV20-1 and TRBJ1-2; D remains ambiguous. The CDR3 spells CSAAPQNYGYTF. CDR3 bases read: TGCAGTGCTGCCCCGCAGAACTATGGC.